This T cell receptor (beta chain) comes out of a study of T cells after yellow fever vaccination. Germline values: CDR1 MNHEY, CDR2 SVGEGT. This CDR3 has 17 residues. V lost 5 bases and J lost 1, with 20 bases in between. UMIs and a universal primer site were added when TCR cDNA was made by 5'RACE template switching. MiXCR, applied by TCRdb to the 5' RACE reads, yields one record per CDR3 protein. The sample holds approximately 510,000 distinct CDR3 sequences; 21% are singletons and the top ten take approximately 16%. The genes are TRBV6-2 or TRBV6-3 and TRBJ2-5, with a tentative D call TRBD1 (6 bases). The sample here was PBMCs, taken roughly 20 days after the first yellow fever vaccination. This clonotype was obtained from a man younger than 35 who received the YFV17D yellow fever vaccine. This CDR3 reads CASSPTRTAKAQETQYF. The CDR3 DNA reads TGTGCCAGCAGTCCAACTAGGACAGCGAAGGCCCAAGAGACCCAGTACTTC.